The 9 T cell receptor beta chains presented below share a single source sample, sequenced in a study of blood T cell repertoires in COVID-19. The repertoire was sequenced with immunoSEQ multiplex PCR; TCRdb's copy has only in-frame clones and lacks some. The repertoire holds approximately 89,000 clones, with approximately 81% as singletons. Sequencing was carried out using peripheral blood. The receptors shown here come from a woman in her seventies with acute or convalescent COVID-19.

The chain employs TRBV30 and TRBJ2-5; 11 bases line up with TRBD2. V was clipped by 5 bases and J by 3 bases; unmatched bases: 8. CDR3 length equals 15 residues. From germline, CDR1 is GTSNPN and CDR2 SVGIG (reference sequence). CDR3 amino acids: CAWGLAGWGEETQYF. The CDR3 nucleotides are TGTGCCTGGGGACTAGCGGGCTGGGGGGAAGAGACCCAGTACTTC.

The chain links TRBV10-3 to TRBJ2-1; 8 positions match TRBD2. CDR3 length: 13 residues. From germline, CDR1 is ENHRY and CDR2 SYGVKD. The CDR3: CGVTSGLYNEQFF. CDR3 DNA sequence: TGTGGGGTCACTAGCGGACTTTACAATGAGCAGTTCTTC.

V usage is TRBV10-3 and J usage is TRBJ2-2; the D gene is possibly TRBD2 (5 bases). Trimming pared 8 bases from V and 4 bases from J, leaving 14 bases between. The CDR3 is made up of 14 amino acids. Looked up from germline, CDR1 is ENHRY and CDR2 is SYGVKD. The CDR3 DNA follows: TGTGCCATCTCAAACGGCCGGGGCACCGGGGAGCTGTTTTTT. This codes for CAISNGRGTGELFF.

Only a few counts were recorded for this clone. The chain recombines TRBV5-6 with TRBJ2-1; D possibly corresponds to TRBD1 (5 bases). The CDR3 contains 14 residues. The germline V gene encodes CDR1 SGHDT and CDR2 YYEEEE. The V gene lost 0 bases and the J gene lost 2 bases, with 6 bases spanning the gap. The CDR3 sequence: CASSLVGAYNEQFF. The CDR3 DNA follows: TGTGCCAGCAGCTTGGTAGGGGCCTACAATGAGCAGTTCTTC.

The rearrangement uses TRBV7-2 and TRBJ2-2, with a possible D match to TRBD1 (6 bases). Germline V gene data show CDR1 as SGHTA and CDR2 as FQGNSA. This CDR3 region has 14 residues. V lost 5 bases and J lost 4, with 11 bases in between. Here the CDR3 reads CASSPGVGTGELFF. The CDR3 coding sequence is TGTGCCAGCAGCCCAGGGGTTGGCACCGGGGAGCTGTTTTTT.

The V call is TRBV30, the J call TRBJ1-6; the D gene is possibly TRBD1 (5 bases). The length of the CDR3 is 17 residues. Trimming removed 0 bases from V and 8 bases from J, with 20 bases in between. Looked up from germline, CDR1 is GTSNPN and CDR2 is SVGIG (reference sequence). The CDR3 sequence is CAWSVRFWDSGDSPLHF. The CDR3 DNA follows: TGTGCCTGGAGTGTAAGGTTTTGGGACTCTGGAGATTCACCCCTCCACTTT.

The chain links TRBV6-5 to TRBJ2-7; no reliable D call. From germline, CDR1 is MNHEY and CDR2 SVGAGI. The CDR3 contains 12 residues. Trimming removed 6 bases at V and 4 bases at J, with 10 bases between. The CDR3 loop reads CASRRQVYEQYV. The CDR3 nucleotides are TGTGCCAGCAGACGACAAGTTTACGAGCAGTACGTC.

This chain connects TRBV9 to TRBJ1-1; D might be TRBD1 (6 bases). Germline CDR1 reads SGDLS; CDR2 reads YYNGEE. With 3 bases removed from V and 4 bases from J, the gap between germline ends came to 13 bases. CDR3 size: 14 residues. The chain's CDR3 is CASSAHRVITEAFF. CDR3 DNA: TGTGCCAGCAGCGCGCACAGGGTAATCACTGAAGCTTTCTTT.

As DNA, the CDR3 is TGTGCCAGCAGCCATACTCTCAGGACTAGCGGGGTAACCGGGGAGCTGTTTTTT. Its protein is CASSHTLRTSGVTGELFF. The rearrangement uses TRBV3-1 (or the pseudogene TRBV3-2) and TRBJ2-2; 12 bases agree with TRBD2. Germline assignment: CDR1 LGHDT and CDR2 YNNKEL (reference sequence). J was trimmed by 5 bases and V by 3 bases; bases with no gene match: 10. The CDR3 consists of 18 residues.